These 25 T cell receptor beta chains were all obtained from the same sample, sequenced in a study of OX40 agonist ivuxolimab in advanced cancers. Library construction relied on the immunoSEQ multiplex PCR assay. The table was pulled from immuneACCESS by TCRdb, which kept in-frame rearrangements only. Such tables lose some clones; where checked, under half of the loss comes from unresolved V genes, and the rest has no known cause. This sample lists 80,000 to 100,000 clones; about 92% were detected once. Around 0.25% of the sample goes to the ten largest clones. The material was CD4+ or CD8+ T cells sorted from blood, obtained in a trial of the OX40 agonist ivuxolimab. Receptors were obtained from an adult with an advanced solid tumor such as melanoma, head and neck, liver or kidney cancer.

CDR3 region: CASSRNRPPYEQYV. CDR3 nucleotides: TGTGCCAGCAGCCGAAATCGGCCCCCTTACGAGCAGTACGTC. The gene calls are TRBV21-1 and TRBJ2-7. TRBV21-1 is a listed pseudogene. The CDR3 has 14 residues.

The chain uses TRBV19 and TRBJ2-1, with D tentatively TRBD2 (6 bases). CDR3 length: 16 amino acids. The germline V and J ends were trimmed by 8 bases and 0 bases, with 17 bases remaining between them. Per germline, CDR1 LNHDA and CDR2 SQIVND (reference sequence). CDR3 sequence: CASRKTSRSSYNEQFF. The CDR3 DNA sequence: TGTGCCAGTCGTAAAACTAGCAGGAGCTCCTACAATGAGCAGTTCTTC.

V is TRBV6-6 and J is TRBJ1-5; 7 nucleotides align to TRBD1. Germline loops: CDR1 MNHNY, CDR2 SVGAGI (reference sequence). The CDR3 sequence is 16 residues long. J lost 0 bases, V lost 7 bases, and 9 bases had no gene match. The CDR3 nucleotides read TGTGCCAGCAAGGTATACAGGGGTATTAGCAATCAGCCCCAGCATTTT. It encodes CASKVYRGISNQPQHF.

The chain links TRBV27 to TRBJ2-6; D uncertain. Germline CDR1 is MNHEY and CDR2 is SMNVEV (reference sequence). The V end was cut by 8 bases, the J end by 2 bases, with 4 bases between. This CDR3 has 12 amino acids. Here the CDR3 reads CASGPGANVLTF. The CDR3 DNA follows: TGTGCCAGCGGCCCTGGGGCCAACGTCCTGACTTTC. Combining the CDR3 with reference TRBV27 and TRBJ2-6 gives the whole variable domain EAQVTQNPRYLITVTGKKLTVTCSQNMNHEYMSWYRQDPGLGLRQIYYSMNVEVTDKGDVPEGYKVSRKEKRNFPLILESPSPNQTSLYFCASGPGANVLTFGAGSRLTVL.

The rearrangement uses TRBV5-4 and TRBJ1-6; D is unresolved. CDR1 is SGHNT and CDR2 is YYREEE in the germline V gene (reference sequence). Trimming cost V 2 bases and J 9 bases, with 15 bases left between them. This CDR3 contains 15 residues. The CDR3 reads CASSFGPLRSSPLHF. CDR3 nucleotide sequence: TGTGCCAGCAGCTTCGGCCCCCTCCGAAGTTCACCCCTCCACTTT.

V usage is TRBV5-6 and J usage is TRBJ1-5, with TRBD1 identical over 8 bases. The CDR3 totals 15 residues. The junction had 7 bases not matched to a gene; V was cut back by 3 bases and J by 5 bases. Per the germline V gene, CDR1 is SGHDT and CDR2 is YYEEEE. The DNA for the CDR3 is TGTGCCAGCAGCTCGGACAGGGTGAGGGATCAGCCCCAGCATTTT. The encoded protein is CASSSDRVRDQPQHF.

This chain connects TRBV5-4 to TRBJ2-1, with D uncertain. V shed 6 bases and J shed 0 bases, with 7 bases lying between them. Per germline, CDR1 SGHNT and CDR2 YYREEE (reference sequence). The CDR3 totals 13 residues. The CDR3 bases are TGTGCCAGCACCTCAAGCTCCTACAATGAGCAGTTCTTC. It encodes CASTSSSYNEQFF.

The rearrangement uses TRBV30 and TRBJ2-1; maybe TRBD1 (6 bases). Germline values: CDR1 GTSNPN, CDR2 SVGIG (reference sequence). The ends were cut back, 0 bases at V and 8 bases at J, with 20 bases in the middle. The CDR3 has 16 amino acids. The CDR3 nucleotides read TGTGCCTGGAGTGTCCGTTGGGGGCGACTTTCAGATGAGCAGTTCTTC. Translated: CAWSVRWGRLSDEQFF.

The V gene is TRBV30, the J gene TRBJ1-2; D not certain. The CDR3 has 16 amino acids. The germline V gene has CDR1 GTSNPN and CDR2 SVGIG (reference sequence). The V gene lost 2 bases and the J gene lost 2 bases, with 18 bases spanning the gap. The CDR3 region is CAWSPLLRTGNYGYTF. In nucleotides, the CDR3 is TGTGCCTGGAGTCCACTGCTTCGGACGGGGAACTATGGCTACACCTTC. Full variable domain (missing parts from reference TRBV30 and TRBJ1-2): SQTIHQWPATLVQPVGSPLSLECTVEGTSNPNLYWYRQAAGRGLQLLFYSVGIGQISSEVPQNLSASRPQDRQFILSSKKLLLSDSGFYLCAWSPLLRTGNYGYTFGSGTRLTVV.

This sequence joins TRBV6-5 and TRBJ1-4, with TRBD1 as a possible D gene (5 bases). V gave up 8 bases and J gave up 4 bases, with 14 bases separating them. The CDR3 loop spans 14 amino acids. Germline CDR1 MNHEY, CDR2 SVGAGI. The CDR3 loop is CASGTVRDNEKLFF. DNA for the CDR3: TGTGCCAGCGGGACTGTGAGGGATAATGAAAAACTGTTTTTT.

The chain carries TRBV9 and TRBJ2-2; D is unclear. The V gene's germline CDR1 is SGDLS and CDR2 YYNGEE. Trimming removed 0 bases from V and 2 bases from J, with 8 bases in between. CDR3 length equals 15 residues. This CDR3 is CASSVAPLNTGELFF. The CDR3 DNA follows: TGTGCCAGCAGCGTAGCCCCACTTAACACCGGGGAGCTGTTTTTT. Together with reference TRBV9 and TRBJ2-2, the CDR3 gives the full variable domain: DSGVTQTPKHLITATGQRVTLRCSPRSGDLSVYWYQQSLDQGLQFLIQYYNGEERAKGNILERFSAQQFPDLHSELNLSSLELGDSALYFCASSVAPLNTGELFFGEGSRLTVL.

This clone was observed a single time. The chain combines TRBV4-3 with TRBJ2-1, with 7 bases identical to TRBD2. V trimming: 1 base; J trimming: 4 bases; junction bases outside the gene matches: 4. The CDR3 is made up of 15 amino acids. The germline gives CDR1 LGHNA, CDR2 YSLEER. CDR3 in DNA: TGCGCCAGCAGCCAAGTCACTAGCGTGTACAATGAGCAGTTCTTC. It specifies CASSQVTSVYNEQFF.

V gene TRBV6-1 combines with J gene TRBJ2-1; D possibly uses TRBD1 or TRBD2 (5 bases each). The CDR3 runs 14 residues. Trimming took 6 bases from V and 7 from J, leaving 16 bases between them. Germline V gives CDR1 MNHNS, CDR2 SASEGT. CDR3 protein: CASRKTWDLNEQFF. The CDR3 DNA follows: TGTGCCAGCAGGAAAACTTGGGACCTAAATGAGCAGTTCTTC.

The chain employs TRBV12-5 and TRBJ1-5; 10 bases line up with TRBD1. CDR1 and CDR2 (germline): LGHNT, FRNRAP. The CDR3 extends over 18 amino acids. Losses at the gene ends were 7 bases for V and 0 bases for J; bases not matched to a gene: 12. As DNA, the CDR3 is TGTGCTAGTGCCGGCGGACAGGGGGGAAGCTATAGCAATCAGCCCCAGCATTTT. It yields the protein CASAGGQGGSYSNQPQHF.

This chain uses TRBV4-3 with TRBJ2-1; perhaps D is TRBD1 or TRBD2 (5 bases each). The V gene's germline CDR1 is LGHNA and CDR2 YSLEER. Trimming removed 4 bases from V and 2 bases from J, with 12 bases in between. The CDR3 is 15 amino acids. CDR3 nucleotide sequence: TGCGCCAGCAGCCGAGGGGCGGGCACCTACAATGAGCAGTTCTTC. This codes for CASSRGAGTYNEQFF.

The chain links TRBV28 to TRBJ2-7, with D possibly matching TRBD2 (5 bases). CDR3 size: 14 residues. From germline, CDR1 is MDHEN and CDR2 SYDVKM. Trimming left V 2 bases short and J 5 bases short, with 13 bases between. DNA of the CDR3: TGTGCCAGCAGTTTAAAGAGGGTCAGGAACGAGCAGTACTTC. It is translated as CASSLKRVRNEQYF.

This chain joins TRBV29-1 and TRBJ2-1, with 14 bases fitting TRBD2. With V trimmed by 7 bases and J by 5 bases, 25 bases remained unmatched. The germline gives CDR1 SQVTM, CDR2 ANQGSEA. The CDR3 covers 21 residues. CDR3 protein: CSALTELRRRTSGRRDNEQFF. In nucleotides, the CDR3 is TGCAGCGCCCTCACGGAACTACGAAGAAGGACTAGCGGGAGGCGAGACAATGAGCAGTTCTTC.

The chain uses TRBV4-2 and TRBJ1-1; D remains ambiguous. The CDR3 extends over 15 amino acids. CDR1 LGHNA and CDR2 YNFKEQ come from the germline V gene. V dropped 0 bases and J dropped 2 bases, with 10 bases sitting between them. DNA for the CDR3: TGTGCCAGCAGCCAAGAAGTAGGGTTAAACACTGAAGCTTTCTTT. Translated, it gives CASSQEVGLNTEAFF.

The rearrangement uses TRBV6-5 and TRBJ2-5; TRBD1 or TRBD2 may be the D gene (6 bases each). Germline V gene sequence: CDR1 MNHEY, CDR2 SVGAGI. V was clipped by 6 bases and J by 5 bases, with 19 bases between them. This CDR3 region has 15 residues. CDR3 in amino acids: CASRYSGQPRETQYF. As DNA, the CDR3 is TGTGCCAGCAGATATAGCGGACAGCCGCGTGAGACCCAGTACTTC.

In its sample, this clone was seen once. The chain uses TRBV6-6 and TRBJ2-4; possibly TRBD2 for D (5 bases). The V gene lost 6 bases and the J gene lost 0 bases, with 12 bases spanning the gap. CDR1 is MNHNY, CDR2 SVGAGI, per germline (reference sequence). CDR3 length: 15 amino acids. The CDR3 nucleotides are TGTGCCAGCAGCCCCGAGCGGTTAGCCAAAAACATTCAGTACTTC. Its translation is CASSPERLAKNIQYF.

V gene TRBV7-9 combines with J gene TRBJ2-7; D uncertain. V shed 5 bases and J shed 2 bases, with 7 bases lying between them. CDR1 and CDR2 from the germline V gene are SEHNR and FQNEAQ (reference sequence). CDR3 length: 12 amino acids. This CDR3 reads CASSLHPYEQYF. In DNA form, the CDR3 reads TGTGCCAGCAGCCTACACCCCTACGAGCAGTACTTC.

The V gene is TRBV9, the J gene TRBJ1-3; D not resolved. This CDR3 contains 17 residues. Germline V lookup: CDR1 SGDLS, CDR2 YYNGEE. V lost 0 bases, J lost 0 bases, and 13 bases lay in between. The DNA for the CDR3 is TGTGCCAGCAGCGTAGGAGGGTTGTCGAGCTCTGGAAACACCATATATTTT. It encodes CASSVGGLSSSGNTIYF.

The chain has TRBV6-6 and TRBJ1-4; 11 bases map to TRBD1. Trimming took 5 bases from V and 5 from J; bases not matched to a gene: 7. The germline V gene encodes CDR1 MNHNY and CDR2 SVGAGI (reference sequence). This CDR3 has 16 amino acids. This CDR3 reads CASSASRTGGNEKLFF. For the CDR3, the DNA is TGTGCCAGCAGTGCTTCAAGGACAGGGGGCAATGAAAAACTGTTTTTT.

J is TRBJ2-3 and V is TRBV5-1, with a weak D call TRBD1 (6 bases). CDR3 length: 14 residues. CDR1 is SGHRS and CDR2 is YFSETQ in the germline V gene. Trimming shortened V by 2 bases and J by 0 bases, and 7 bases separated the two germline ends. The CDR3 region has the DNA TGCGCCAGCAGCTTACAGGGTAGCACAGATACGCAGTATTTT. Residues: CASSLQGSTDTQYF. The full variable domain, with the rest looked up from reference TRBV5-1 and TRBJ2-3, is KAGVTQTPRYLIKTRGQQVTLSCSPISGHRSVSWYQQTPGQGLQFLFEYFSETQRNKGNFPGRFSGRQFSNSRSEMNVSTLELGDSALYLCASSLQGSTDTQYFGPGTRLTVL.

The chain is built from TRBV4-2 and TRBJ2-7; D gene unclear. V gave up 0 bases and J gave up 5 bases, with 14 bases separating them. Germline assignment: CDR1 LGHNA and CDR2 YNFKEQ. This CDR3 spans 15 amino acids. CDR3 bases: TGTGCCAGCAGCCAAGATCGGGCAGGACCTAACGAGCAGTACTTC. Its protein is CASSQDRAGPNEQYF.